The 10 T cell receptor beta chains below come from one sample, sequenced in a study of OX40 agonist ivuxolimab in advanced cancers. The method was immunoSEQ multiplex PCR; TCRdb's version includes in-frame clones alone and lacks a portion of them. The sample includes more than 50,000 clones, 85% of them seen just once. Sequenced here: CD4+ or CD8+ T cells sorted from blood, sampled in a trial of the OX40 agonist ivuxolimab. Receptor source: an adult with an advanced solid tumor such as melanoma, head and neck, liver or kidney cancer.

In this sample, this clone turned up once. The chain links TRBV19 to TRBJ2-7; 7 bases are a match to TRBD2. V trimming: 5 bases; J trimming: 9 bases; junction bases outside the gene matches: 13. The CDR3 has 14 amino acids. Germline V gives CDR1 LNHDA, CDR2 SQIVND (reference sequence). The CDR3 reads CASSPGGSTARQYF. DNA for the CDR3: TGTGCCAGTAGTCCCGGCGGGAGCACCGCGCGGCAGTACTTC.

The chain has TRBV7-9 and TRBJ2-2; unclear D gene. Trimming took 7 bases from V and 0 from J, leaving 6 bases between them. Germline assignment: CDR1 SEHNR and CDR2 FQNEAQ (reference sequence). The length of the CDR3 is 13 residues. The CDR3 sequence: CASIGANTGELFF. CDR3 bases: TGTGCCAGCATAGGCGCGAACACCGGGGAGCTGTTTTTT.

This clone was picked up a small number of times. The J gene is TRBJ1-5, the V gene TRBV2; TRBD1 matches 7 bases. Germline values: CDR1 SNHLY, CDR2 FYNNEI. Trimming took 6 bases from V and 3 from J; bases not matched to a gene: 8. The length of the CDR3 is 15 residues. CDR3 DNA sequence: TGTGCCAGCAGGAGGGACAGCCAAGACAATCAGCCCCAGCATTTT. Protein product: CASRRDSQDNQPQHF.

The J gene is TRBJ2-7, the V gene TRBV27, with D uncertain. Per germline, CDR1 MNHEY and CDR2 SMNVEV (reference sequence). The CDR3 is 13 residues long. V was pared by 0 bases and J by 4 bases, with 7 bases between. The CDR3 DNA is TGTGCCAGCAGTTTATCCGGGCGTTACGAGCAGTACTTC. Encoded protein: CASSLSGRYEQYF.

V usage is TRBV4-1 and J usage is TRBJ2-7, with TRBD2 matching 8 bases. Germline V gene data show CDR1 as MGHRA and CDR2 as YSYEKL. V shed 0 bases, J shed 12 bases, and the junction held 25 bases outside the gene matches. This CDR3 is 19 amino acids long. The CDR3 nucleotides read TGCGCCAGCAGCCAAGAGCCCGGGTCTAGCGGGTTGCAAACTGCCACTGGGTACTTC. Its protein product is CASSQEPGSSGLQTATGYF.

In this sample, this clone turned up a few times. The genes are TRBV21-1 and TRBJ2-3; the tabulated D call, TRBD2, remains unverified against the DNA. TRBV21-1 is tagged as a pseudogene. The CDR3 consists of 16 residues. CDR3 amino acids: CAGLRVGIAGAKTQYF. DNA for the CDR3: TGTGCCGGACTGAGGGTCGGCATAGCGGGAGCAAAAACGCAGTATTTT.

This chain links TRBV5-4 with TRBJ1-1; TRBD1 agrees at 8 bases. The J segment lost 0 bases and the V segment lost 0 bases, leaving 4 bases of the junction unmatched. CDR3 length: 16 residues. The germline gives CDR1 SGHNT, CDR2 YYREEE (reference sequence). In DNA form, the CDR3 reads TGTGCCAGCAGCTTGGGGACAGGGAGGATGAACACTGAAGCTTTCTTT. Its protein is CASSLGTGRMNTEAFF.

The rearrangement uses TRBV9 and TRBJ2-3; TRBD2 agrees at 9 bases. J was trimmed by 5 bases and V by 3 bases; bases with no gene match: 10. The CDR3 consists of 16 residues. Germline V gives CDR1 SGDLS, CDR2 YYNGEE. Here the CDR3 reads CASSEYSGSIRDTQYF. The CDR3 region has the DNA TGTGCCAGCAGCGAATATAGCGGGAGCATCAGAGATACGCAGTATTTT.

The CDR3 loop is CAVGTLSTDTQYF. For the CDR3, the DNA is TGTGCCGTCGGGACACTAAGCACAGATACGCAGTATTTT. The chain has TRBV19 and TRBJ2-3; possibly TRBD1 for D (6 bases). V lost 11 bases to trimming and J lost 0 bases, with 12 bases between them. Germline CDR1 reads LNHDA; CDR2 reads SQIVND (reference sequence). The CDR3 has 13 residues. Filled out from reference TRBV19 and TRBJ2-3, the complete variable domain reads DGGITQSPKYLFRKEGQNVTLSCEQNLNHDAMYWYRQDPGQGLRLIYYSQIVNDFQKGDIAEGYSVSREKKESFPLTVTSAQKNPTAFYLCAVGTLSTDTQYFGPGTRLTVL.

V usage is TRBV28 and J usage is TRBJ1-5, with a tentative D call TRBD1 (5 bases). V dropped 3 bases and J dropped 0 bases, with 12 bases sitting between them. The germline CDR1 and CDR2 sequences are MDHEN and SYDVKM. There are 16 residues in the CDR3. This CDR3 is CASSFTGFYSNQPQHF. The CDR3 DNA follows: TGTGCCAGCAGTTTCACAGGTTTCTATAGCAATCAGCCCCAGCATTTT.